This T cell receptor (beta chain) originates from a study of blood T cell repertoires in COVID-19. About the study: PBMCs, B-cell-depleted T cells, or T cells were the source of the cDNA or gDNA that made up the material.

In the source study's methods: Using reference gene primer amplification, nucleated cell counts were estimated. Repertoires were generated with immunoSEQ multiplex PCR, while TCRdb's copy carries only in-frame clones and drops some. V, J and clone size are those of that table, while D and trimming were read from the DNA. The profile covers over 90,000 clones, with more than 65% appearing a single time and about 4% taken by the ten largest. CDR3 length equals 12 residues. Trimming cost V 4 bases and J 7 bases, with 11 bases left between them. The germline gives CDR1 SNHLY, CDR2 FYNNEI. Sequencing was carried out using peripheral blood. The sequence was obtained from a man aged 55-75 years with acute or convalescent COVID-19. The gene calls are TRBV2 and TRBJ2-7; no clear D. The CDR3 coding sequence is TGTGCCAGCAGTGTTTTACGGTTAGAGCAGTACTTC. This sequence encodes CASSVLRLEQYF.